Following are 19 T cell receptor beta chains from one sample sequenced in a study of cytotoxic CD8 clonotypes in ibrutinib-treated CLL. Method: immunoSEQ multiplex PCR; TCRdb's copy keeps in-frame clones and lacks some. The table shows some 350,000 clones, with under 70% occurring only once. Here the sequenced sample was PBMCs, taken after 36 months of ibrutinib treatment. The receptors were gathered from a human donor with chronic lymphocytic leukemia.

This chain links TRBV20-1 with TRBJ2-1; 8 nucleotides agree with TRBD2. J lost 10 bases, V lost 5 bases, and 4 bases had no gene match. This CDR3 comprises 11 residues. Germline values: CDR1 DFQATT, CDR2 SNEGSKA (reference sequence). CDR3 residues: CSAPLAAEQFF. CDR3 nucleotide sequence: TGCAGTGCTCCACTAGCGGCCGAGCAGTTCTTC.

V usage is TRBV6-4 and J usage is TRBJ1-2, with D tentatively TRBD1 (6 bases). CDR1 is MRHNA and CDR2 is SNTAGT in the germline V gene. Trimming cost V 2 bases and J 4 bases, with 8 bases left between them. The CDR3 spans 13 residues. In DNA form, the CDR3 reads TGTGCCAGCAGTGACCAAGGGGGCTATGGCTACACCTTC. Protein sequence: CASSDQGGYGYTF.

This clone has more than one count but fewer than ten. The CDR3 DNA reads TGTGCCATCAGCGTCGAAGGGGACGAGCAGTACTTC. It translates to CAISVEGDEQYF. This chain connects TRBV10-3 to TRBJ2-7; weak D call: TRBD1 (5 bases). CDR3 size: 12 residues. Germline loops: CDR1 ENHRY, CDR2 SYGVKD. Trimming removed 6 bases from V and 5 bases from J, with 11 bases in between.

V gene TRBV7-9 combines with J gene TRBJ2-2; D is ambiguous. Germline V gene sequence: CDR1 SEHNR, CDR2 FQNEAQ (reference sequence). This CDR3 spans 15 amino acids. The V and J ends lost 5 bases and 1 base respectively, with 11 bases between them. The CDR3 reads CASSLRLRNTGELFF. The CDR3 bases are TGTGCCAGCAGCCTCAGGTTAAGGAACACCGGGGAGCTGTTTTTT.

The rearrangement links TRBV28 to TRBJ1-4; no clear D. This CDR3 is 16 amino acids long. The germline V and J ends were trimmed by 5 bases and 7 bases, with 20 bases remaining between them. Germline V gene data show CDR1 as MDHEN and CDR2 as SYDVKM. The CDR3 here is CASSPTVRAGFEKLFF. The DNA of the CDR3 is TGTGCCAGCAGTCCCACCGTCCGAGCGGGGTTTGAAAAACTGTTTTTT.

CDR3 sequence: CASSYSIGSSYEQYF. The CDR3, as DNA: TGTGCCAGCAGTTACTCGATTGGTAGCTCCTACGAGCAGTACTTC. The chain joins TRBV6-6 to TRBJ2-7; D ambiguous. Germline lookup yields CDR1 MNHNY and CDR2 SVGAGI (reference sequence). V lost 0 bases to trimming and J lost 0 bases, with 9 bases between them. The CDR3 is 15 amino acids.

This clone appeared once. The J gene is TRBJ1-1, the V gene TRBV2, with TRBD1 matching over 9 bases. The CDR3 has 14 amino acids. After removal of 5 bases from V and 5 bases from J, the junction contained 6 bases not matched to a gene. The germline V gene encodes CDR1 SNHLY and CDR2 FYNNEI. DNA of the CDR3: TGTGCCAGCAGTACCGGGACAGGGTTAACTGAAGCTTTCTTT. Protein sequence: CASSTGTGLTEAFF.

CDR3 sequence reads: CASSEDAHSYGYTF. The DNA of the CDR3 is TGTGCCAGCAGTGAAGATGCGCATAGCTATGGCTACACCTTC. The V call is TRBV2, the J call TRBJ1-2; D call uncertain. The CDR3 is 14 amino acids. CDR1 SNHLY and CDR2 FYNNEI come from the germline V gene. V was clipped by 1 base and J by 4 bases, with 10 bases between them. Full variable domain (remainder filled in from reference TRBV2 and TRBJ1-2): EPEVTQTPSHQVTQMGQEVILRCVPISNHLYFYWYRQILGQKVEFLVSFYNNEISEKSEIFDDQFSVERPDGSNFTLKIRSTKLEDSAMYFCASSEDAHSYGYTFGSGTRLTVV.

The CDR3, as DNA: TGTGCCAGCAGCGTAGGACACAGGGCGAGCAATGAGCAGTTCTTC. Translated, it gives CASSVGHRASNEQFF. V gene TRBV9 combines with J gene TRBJ2-1, with D perhaps matching TRBD1 (6 bases). CDR1 is SGDLS, CDR2 YYNGEE, per germline. The V and J ends lost 0 bases and 6 bases respectively, with 13 bases between them. This CDR3 comprises 15 residues.

This clone appeared a few times. CDR3 region: CASSTDRYYEQYF. CDR3 nucleotide sequence: TGTGCCAGTAGTACGGACAGATACTACGAGCAGTACTTC. The chain employs TRBV19 and TRBJ2-7; D may be TRBD1 (6 bases). Trimming cost V 4 bases and J 3 bases, with 10 bases left between them. This CDR3 spans 13 amino acids. Germline V lookup: CDR1 LNHDA, CDR2 SQIVND (reference sequence).

CDR3: CASSLRGTGSQPQHF. In DNA, the CDR3 is TGTGCCAGCAGCTTGAGGGGGACAGGGTCCCAGCCCCAGCATTTT. This sequence joins TRBV5-6 and TRBJ1-5; TRBD1 agrees at 9 bases. V lost 1 base, J lost 7 bases, and 6 bases stayed unmatched. This CDR3 comprises 15 residues. Germline CDR1 SGHDT, CDR2 YYEEEE.

This rearrangement joins TRBV27 to TRBJ2-1; D gene ambiguous. Germline V gene lookup returns CDR1 MNHEY and CDR2 SMNVEV (reference sequence). Trimming took 3 bases from V and 0 from J, leaving 9 bases between them. The length of the CDR3 is 15 residues. DNA for the CDR3: TGTGCCAGCAGTTTGACGGCGAGCTCCTACAATGAGCAGTTCTTC. Protein sequence: CASSLTASSYNEQFF.

In this sample, this clone turned up once. V and J are TRBV10-2 and TRBJ2-7; D is unclear. V shed 3 bases and J shed 3 bases, with 12 bases lying between them. The germline V gene has CDR1 WSHSY and CDR2 SAAADI. The CDR3 length is 14 residues. The CDR3 is CASSEGKVHYEQYF. Here the CDR3 DNA reads TGCGCCAGCAGTGAAGGGAAAGTTCACTACGAGCAGTACTTC.

J is TRBJ2-3 and V is TRBV29-1; no clear D gene. Trimming removed 2 bases from V and 1 base from J, with 19 bases in between. CDR3 size: 17 residues. Germline V CDR1 and CDR2: SQVTM, ANQGSEA. The CDR3 spells CSVERAEVSWGTDTQYF. DNA of the CDR3: TGCAGCGTTGAACGTGCCGAAGTCTCGTGGGGCACAGATACGCAGTATTTT.

V gene TRBV6-5 combines with J gene TRBJ1-5; TRBD1 is a possible D gene (5 bases). Germline V CDR1 and CDR2: MNHEY, SVGAGI. The CDR3 length is 14 residues. With 5 bases removed from V and 0 bases from J, the gap between germline ends came to 8 bases. CDR3 nucleotide sequence: TGTGCCAGCAGTAGGACACTTAGCAATCAGCCCCAGCATTTT. Amino acid sequence: CASSRTLSNQPQHF.

The sample holds a few counts of this clone. The rearrangement links TRBV4-2 to TRBJ2-7; D unresolved. The germline V and J ends were trimmed by 1 base and 3 bases, with 10 bases remaining between them. Per germline, CDR1 LGHNA and CDR2 YNFKEQ. The CDR3 is made up of 14 amino acids. CDR3 sequence (DNA): TGTGCCAGCAGCCAAGGGGTTAGGGACTACGAGCAGTACTTC. This sequence encodes CASSQGVRDYEQYF.

This clone turned up a few times. The V call is TRBV5-4, the J call TRBJ1-6; D is possibly TRBD1 (5 bases). V was clipped by 4 bases and J by 14 bases, with 16 bases between them. Germline-derived CDR1 and CDR2 are SGHNT and YYREEE (reference sequence). The CDR3 runs to 13 residues. In DNA form, the CDR3 reads TGTGCCAGCAGCGGGGACCTCCGTGGGGCCCTCCACTTT. This encodes CASSGDLRGALHF.

A single count supports this clone. CDR3 region: CASSAPTGDGYTF. The CDR3 nucleotides are TGTGCCAGTAGTGCCCCGACAGGGGATGGCTACACCTTC. The gene calls are TRBV19 and TRBJ1-2; 8 positions agree with TRBD1. Germline trimming cut 5 bases from V and 6 bases from J; bases unmatched to any gene: 5. Looked up from germline, CDR1 is LNHDA and CDR2 is SQIVND (reference sequence). The CDR3 contains 13 residues.

The rearrangement uses TRBV11-3 and TRBJ2-1, with 14 bases identical to TRBD2. V lost 4 bases and J lost 3; bases outside the gene matches: 2. The germline gives CDR1 SGHNT, CDR2 YENEEA. This CDR3 has 16 residues. CDR3: CASSSGLAGDYNEQFF. CDR3 nucleotides: TGTGCCAGCAGCTCGGGACTAGCGGGGGACTACAATGAGCAGTTCTTC. The complete variable domain, with remaining parts taken from reference TRBV11-3 and TRBJ2-1, reads EAGVVQSPRYKIIEKKQPVAFWCNPISGHNTLYWYLQNLGQGPELLIRYENEEAVDDSQLPKDRFSAERLKGVDSTLKIQPAELGDSAVYLCASSSGLAGDYNEQFFGPGTRLTVL.